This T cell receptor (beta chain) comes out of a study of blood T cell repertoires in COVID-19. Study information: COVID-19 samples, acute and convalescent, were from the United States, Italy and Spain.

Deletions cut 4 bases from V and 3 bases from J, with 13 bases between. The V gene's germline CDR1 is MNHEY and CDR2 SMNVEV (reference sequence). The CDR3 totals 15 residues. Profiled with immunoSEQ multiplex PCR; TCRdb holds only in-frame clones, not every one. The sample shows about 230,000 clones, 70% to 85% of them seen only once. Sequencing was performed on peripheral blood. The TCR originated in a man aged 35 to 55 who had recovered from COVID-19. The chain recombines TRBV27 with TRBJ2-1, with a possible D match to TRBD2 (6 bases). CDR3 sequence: CASSSLGGYYNEQFF. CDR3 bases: TGTGCCAGCAGTTCCCTCGGGGGATACTACAATGAGCAGTTCTTC.